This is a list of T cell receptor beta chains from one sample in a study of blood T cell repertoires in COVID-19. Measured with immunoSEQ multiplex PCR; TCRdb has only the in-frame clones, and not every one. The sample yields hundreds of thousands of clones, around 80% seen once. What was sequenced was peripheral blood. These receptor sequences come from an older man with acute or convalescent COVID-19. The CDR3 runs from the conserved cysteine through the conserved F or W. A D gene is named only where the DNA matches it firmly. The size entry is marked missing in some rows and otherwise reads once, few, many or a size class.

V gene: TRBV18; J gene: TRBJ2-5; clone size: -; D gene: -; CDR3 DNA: TGTGCCAGCTCACACCCGGGGTCGGAGACCCAGTACTTC; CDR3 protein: CASSHPGSETQYF
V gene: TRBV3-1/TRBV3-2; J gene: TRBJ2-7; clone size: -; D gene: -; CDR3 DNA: TGTGCCAGCAGCCTCCTTACCTACGAGCAGTACTTC; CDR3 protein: CASSLLTYEQYF
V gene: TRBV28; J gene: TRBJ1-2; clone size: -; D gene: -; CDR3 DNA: TGTGCCAGCAGTTCGCCGGGACTAACTAACTATGGCTACACCTTC; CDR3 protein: CASSSPGLTNYGYTF
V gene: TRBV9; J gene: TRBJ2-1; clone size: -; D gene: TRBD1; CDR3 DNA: TGTGCCAGCAGCGGACAGGGATCCTCCTACAATGAGCAGTTCTTC; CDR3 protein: CASSGQGSSYNEQFF
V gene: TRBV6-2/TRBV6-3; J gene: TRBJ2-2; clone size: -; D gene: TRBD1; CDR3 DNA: TGTGCCAGCAGCCCGGGACAGTCGACCGGGGAGCTGTTTTTT; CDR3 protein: CASSPGQSTGELFF
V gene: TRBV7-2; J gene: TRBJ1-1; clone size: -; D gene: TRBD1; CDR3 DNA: TGTGCCAGCAGCAAGGGACAGGGGGCCTCTGAAGCTTTCTTT; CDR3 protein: CASSKGQGASEAFF
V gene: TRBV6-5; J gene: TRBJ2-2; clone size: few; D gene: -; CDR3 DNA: TGTGCCAGCAGTTACATCGCGAACACCGGGGAGCTGTTTTTT; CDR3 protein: CASSYIANTGELFF
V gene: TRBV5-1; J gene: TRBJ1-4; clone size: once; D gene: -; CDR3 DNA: TGCGCCAGCAGCTTGGCCCGTCAAGGGGCAACTAATGAAAAACTGTTTTTT; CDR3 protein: CASSLARQGATNEKLFF
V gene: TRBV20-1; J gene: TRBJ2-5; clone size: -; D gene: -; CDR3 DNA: TGCAGTGCTATAGTTCTCGAGACCCAGTACTTC; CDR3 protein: CSAIVLETQYF
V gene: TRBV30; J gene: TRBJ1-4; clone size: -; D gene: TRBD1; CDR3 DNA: TGTGCCTGGAAAAGGGGACAGGGGGCTTTGGGTGAAAAACTGTTTTTT; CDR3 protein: CAWKRGQGALGEKLFF
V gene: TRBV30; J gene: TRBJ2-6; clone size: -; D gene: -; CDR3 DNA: TGTGCCTGGAGTGGGACTGTAAGCTCTGGGGCCAACGTCCTGACTTTC; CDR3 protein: CAWSGTVSSGANVLTF
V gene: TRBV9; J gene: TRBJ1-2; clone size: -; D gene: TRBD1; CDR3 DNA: TGTGCCAGCAGCCAGGGGGCCTATGGCTACACCTTC; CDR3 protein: CASSQGAYGYTF
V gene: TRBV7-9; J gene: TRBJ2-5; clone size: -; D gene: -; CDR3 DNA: TGTGCCAGCAGCCCCATCCCCTCGGGCAGGGGTGAGACCCAGTACTTC; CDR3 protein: CASSPIPSGRGETQYF
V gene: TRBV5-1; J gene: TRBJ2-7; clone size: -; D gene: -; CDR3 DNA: TGCGCCAGCAGCTCACTAGGTATCTACGAGCAGTACTTC; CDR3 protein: CASSSLGIYEQYF
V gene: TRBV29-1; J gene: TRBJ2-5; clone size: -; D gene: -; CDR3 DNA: TGCAGCGTTGACAGGGGTGCGCAAGAGACCCAGTACTTC; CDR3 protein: CSVDRGAQETQYF
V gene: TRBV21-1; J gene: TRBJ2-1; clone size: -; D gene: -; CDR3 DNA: TGTGCCAGCAGCAAAGTCGGGGTGCAGCGGCTAGCGGGAGGGCACAATGAGCAGTTCTTC; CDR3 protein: CASSKVGVQRLAGGHNEQFF
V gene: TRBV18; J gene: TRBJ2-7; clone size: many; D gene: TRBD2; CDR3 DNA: TGTGCCAGCTCCCCTGGACTAGCTAACTCCTACGAGCAGTACTTC; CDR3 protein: CASSPGLANSYEQYF
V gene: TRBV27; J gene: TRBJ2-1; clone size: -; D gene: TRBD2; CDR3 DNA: TGTGCCAGCAGTCTCAGGGGCGTCAGGACTAGCGGAACCAATGAGCAGTTCTTC; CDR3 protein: CASSLRGVRTSGTNEQFF
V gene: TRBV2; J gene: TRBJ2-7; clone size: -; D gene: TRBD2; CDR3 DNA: TGTGCCAGCAGCTACCCGGGACTAGCAGGCTACGAGCAGTACTTC; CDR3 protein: CASSYPGLAGYEQYF
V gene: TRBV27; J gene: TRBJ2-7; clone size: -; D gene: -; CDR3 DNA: TGTGCCAGCAGCGCTCCCGGGGGAGTCTCCTACGAGCAGTACTTC; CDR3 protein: CASSAPGGVSYEQYF
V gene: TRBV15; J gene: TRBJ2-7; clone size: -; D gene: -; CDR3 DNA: TGTGCCACCAGCAGTCTCCGGGTCTCGGGGGAGCAGTACTTC; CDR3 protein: CATSSLRVSGEQYF
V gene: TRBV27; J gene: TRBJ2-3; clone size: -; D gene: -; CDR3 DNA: TGTGCCAGCAGTTTAAGGGCAGGGCCAAGCACAGATACGCAGTATTTT; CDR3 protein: CASSLRAGPSTDTQYF
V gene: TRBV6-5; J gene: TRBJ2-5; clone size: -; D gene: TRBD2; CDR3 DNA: TGTGCCAGCACGGGGACTAGCGGGCTTTGGGAGACCCAGTACTTC; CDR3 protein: CASTGTSGLWETQYF
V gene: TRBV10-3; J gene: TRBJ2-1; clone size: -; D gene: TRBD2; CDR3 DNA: TGTGCCATCAGTGATCCTGAGGCTAGCGGCAGATACAATGAGCAGTTCTTC; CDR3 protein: CAISDPEASGRYNEQFF
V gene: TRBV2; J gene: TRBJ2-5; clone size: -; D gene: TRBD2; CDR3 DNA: TGTGCCAGCAGTGAAGATTCCGGGACTAGCGGGGACCAGTACTTC; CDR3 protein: CASSEDSGTSGDQYF
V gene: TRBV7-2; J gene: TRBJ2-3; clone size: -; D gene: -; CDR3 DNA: TGTGCCAGCAGCTTAGATGAGCGGACTACGCAGTATTTT; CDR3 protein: CASSLDERTTQYF
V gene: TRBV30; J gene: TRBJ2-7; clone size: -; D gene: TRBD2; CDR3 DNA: TGTGCCTGGATCCCCCAGCAGGGACTAGCGCGGTCCGAGCAGTACTTC; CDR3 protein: CAWIPQQGLARSEQYF
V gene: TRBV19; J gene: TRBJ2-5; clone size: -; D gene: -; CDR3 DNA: TGTGCCAGTAGCCTCGTCACGGCTACCAGGGAGACCCAGTACTTC; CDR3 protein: CASSLVTATRETQYF
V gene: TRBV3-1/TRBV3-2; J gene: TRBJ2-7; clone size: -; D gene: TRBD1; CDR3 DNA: TGTGCCAGCAGCCAACTAGACAGGGGCGGCGAGCAGTACTTC; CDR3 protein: CASSQLDRGGEQYF
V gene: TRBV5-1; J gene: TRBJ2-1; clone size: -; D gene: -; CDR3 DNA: TGCGCCAGCAGCTTGGACAGGAGCTCCTACAATGAGCAGTTCTTC; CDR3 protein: CASSLDRSSYNEQFF
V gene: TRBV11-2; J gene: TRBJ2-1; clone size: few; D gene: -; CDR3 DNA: TGTGCCAGCAGCAGACAGGACAATGAGCAGTTCTTC; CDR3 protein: CASSRQDNEQFF
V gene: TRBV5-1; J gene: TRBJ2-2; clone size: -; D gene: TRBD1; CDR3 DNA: TGCGCCAGCACCGGGACAGCGAACACCGGGGAGCTGTTTTTT; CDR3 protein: CASTGTANTGELFF
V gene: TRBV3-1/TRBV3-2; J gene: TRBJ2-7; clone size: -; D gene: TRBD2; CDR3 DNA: TGTGCCAGCAGCCTACCGGGACTAGCAACCAACGAGCAGTACTTC; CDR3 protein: CASSLPGLATNEQYF
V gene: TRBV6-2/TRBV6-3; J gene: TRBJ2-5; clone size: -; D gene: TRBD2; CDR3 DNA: TGTGCCAGCAGTTTTGTCCTAGCGGGGGTGGGCCTCTACCAAGAGACCCAGTACTTC; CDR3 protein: CASSFVLAGVGLYQETQYF
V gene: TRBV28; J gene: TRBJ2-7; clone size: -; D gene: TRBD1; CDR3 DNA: TGTGCCAGCAGTACGACAGGGTCCTCCTACGAGCAGTACTTC; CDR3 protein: CASSTTGSSYEQYF
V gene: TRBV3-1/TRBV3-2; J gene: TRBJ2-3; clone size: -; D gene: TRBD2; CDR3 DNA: TGTGCCAGCAGCTTACGGACTAGCGGGGGGGCTGATACGCAGTATTTT; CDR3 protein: CASSLRTSGGADTQYF
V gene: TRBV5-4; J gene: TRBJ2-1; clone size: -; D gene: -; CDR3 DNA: TGTGCCAGCAGCTTAGAGCTGAGCTCCTACAATGAGCAGTTCTTC; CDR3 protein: CASSLELSSYNEQFF
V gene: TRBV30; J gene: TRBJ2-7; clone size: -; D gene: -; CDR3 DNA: TGTGCCTGGAGTGTACTCACCCCCTACGAGCAGTACTTC; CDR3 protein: CAWSVLTPYEQYF
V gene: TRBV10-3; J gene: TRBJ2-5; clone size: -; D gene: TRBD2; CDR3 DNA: TGTGCCATCAGGGCCAACTCAGGACTAGCGGGGGGCCAAGAGACCCAGTACTTC; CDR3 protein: CAIRANSGLAGGQETQYF
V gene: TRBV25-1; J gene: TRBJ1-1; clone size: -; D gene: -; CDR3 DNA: TGTGCCAGCAACTCCCGAGGGGGCACTGAAGCTTTCTTT; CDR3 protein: CASNSRGGTEAFF
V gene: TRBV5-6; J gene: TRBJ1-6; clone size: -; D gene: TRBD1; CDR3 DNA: TGTGCCAGCAGCGCAACAGGGGGCCCTTCACCCCTCCACTTT; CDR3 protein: CASSATGGPSPLHF
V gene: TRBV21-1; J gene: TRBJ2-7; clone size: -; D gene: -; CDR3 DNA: TGTGCCAGCAGCCCCCTCCTCCAGCGGGGGCCCACCTACGAGCAGTACTTC; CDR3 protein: CASSPLLQRGPTYEQYF
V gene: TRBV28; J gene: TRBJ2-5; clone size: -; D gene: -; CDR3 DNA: TGTGCCAGCAAAGAGGAGACCCAGTACTTC; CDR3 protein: CASKEETQYF
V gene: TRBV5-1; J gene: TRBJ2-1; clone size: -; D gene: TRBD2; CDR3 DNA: TGCGCCAGCAGCTTGATTGGACTAGTCTACAATGAGCAGTTCTTC; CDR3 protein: CASSLIGLVYNEQFF
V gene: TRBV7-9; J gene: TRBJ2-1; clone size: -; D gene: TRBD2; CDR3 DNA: TGTGCCAGCAGCAGAAATAATCGGGAGGGTGAGCAGTTCTTC; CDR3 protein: CASSRNNREGEQFF
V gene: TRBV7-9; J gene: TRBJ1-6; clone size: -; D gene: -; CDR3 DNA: TGTGCCAGCAGCTCAGGGTTAGATTCACCCCTCCACTTT; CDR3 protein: CASSSGLDSPLHF
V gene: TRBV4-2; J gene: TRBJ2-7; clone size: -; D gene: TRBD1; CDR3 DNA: TGTGCCAGCAGCCAAAGGGACAGCGACTCCTACGAGCAGTACTTC; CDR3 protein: CASSQRDSDSYEQYF
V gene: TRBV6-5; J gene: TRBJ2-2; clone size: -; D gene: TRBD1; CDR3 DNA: TGTGCCAGCAGCGCCGGGACAGGGGGGGATCGGGAGCTGTTTTTT; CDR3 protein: CASSAGTGGDRELFF
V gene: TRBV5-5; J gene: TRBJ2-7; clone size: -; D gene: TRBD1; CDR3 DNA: TGTGCCAGCAGGACAGGGGATTTAACCTACGAGCAGTACTTC; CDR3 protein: CASRTGDLTYEQYF
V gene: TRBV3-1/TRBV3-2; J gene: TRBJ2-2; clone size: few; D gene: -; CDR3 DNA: TGTGCCAGCAGCCGACTAGCGAACACCGGGGAGCTGTTTTTT; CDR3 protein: CASSRLANTGELFF
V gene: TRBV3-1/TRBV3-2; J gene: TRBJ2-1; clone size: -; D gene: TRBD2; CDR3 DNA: TGTGCCAGCAGCTATAGCGGGGGGAGCTCCTACAATGAGCAGTTCTTC; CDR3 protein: CASSYSGGSSYNEQFF
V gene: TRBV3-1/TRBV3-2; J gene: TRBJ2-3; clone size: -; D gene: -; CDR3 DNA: TGTGCCAGCAGCCAAAACGCCCCGGGCACAGATACGCAGTATTTT; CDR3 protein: CASSQNAPGTDTQYF
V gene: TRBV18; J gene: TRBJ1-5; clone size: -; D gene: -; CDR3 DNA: TGTGCCAGCTCACCACCGCAGGGAGGAGCTCAGCCCCAGCATTTT; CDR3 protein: CASSPPQGGAQPQHF
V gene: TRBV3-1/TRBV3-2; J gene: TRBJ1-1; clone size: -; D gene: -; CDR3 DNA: TGTGCCAGCACCCAGACGCCAGGAATGAACACTGAAGCTTTCTTT; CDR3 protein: CASTQTPGMNTEAFF
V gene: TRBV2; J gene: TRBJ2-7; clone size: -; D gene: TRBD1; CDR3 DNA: TGTGCCAGCAGTATTCGACAGGGGCCCTACGAGCAGTACTTC; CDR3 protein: CASSIRQGPYEQYF
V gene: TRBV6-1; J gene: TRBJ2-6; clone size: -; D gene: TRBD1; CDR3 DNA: TGTGCCAGCAGTGAGGCGGACAGGGTATCTGGGGCCAACGTCCTGACTTTC; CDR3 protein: CASSEADRVSGANVLTF
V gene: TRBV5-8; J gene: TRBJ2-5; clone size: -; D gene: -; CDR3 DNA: TGTGCCAGCACCCGGGTCCAAGAGACCCAGTACTTC; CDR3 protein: CASTRVQETQYF